This T cell receptor beta chain was sequenced during a study of OX40 agonist ivuxolimab in advanced cancers. Assay: immunoSEQ multiplex PCR; the TCRdb copy retains only in-frame clones and omits some. Among some 60,000 clones, approximately 90% were seen once, and the ten largest hold around 3.7%. The study's findings and limits: On average, CD8+ T cells showed a greater number of expanded clones than CD4+. Part of the nonresponder group also had normalized T-cell clonal expansion that was low.

Worth noting for this clone: What it recognizes is unknown.

J gave up 3 bases and V 7 bases, and 6 bases lay outside the gene matches. Germline V gene sequence: CDR1 SGHTA, CDR2 FQGNSA. This CDR3 is built from 14 residues. The source of this sequence is an adult with an advanced solid tumor such as melanoma, head and neck, liver or kidney cancer. The rearrangement joins TRBV7-2 to TRBJ2-1, with 7 bases aligning to TRBD2. Sequencing used CD4+ or CD8+ T cells sorted from blood, obtained in a trial of the OX40 agonist ivuxolimab. In nucleotides, the CDR3 is TGTGCCAGCATCCCGGCTAGCGGCTACAATGAGCAGTTCTTC. This gives the protein CASIPASGYNEQFF.